This TCR beta chain was sequenced during a study of CD8 T cells in Susac syndrome. TCR beta from blood CD8+ and CD4+ T cells was sequenced. With random hexamers, roughly 0.5 to 1 ug RNA was reverse transcribed. Each CDR3 protein is one row after TCRdb ran MiXCR on the immunoSEQ multiplex PCR reads. The table includes about 210,000 distinct CDR3 sequences, around 96% detected once. CDR1 is LGHNT, CDR2 FRNRAP, per germline. After removal of 4 bases from V and 6 bases from J, the junction contained 9 bases not matched to a gene. The CDR3 contains 15 residues. The sample comprised CD4+ T cells from PBMCs. This chain uses TRBV12-5 with TRBJ2-7; TRBD1 matches 10 bases. This sequence was found in a human donor with multiple sclerosis. CDR3 sequence reads: CASGWPGQGNLEQYF. CDR3 DNA sequence: TGTGCTAGTGGTTGGCCGGGACAGGGGAACCTCGAGCAGTACTTC.